This TCR beta chain appears in the sequencing data of a study of cytotoxic CD8 clonotypes in ibrutinib-treated CLL. Study at large: The patient breakdown showed roughly ten relapsed/refractory and under 16 treatment-naive cases, with approximately 18 IGHV unmutated. Study conclusions and caveats: Clonality went up at the time of ibrutinib response, stayed stable in sustained remission, and later dropped back toward its baseline level at progression. Public clonotypes were rare and shrank or held steady on treatment. Clonality (at baseline) was higher than in age-matched healthy donors and tracked circulating CD8+ T-cell counts.

Remarks on this clone: Its antigen is still unknown.

The J segment lost 11 bases and the V segment lost 7 bases, leaving 5 bases of the junction unmatched. This CDR3 comprises 10 residues. CDR1 is SNHLY and CDR2 is FYNNEI in the germline V gene. Some clones are missing from TCRdb's copy, which holds only in-frame ones; the method was immunoSEQ multiplex PCR. The sample includes 250,000 to 350,000 clones, around 69% of them seen just once. The sequence came from a human donor with chronic lymphocytic leukemia. This chain links TRBV2 with TRBJ2-7; TRBD1 matches at 7 bases. Sample: PBMCs, taken at disease progression, from a patient treated with ibrutinib. The DNA of the CDR3 is TGTGCCAGCATCGACAGGGCCGAGTACTTC. Protein product: CASIDRAEYF.